What follows describes a single T cell receptor beta chain. This sample is drawn from a study of blood T cell repertoires in COVID-19. Profiling relied on immunoSEQ multiplex PCR, and the TCRdb table lists in-frame clones only, not all of them. The sample consists of 70,000 to 75,000 clones, more than 80% of them appearing once. Sequenced: peripheral blood. The TCR originated in a woman of 80 years or more with active or convalescent COVID-19.

The CDR3 here is CASRREGLGEQYF. The CDR3 DNA is TGCGCCAGCAGACGGGAGGGCCTTGGCGAGCAGTACTTC. The V gene is TRBV5-1, the J gene TRBJ2-7; 8 nucleotides match TRBD2. J gave up 6 bases and V 5 bases, and 7 bases lay outside the gene matches. This CDR3 region has 13 residues. In germline, CDR1 is SGHRS, CDR2 YFSETQ.